The rows below give T cell receptor beta chains drawn from one sample of a study of long-term antiretroviral therapy in people with HIV. TCRdb's copy holds only in-frame clones and misses some; the assay was immunoSEQ multiplex PCR. The sample yields approximately 23,000 clones, roughly four fifths seen once. Sequenced here: unsorted PBMCs, sampled 1.5 years after starting antiretroviral therapy. The receptor source for this set is a man under 40 with HIV. The CDR3 runs from the conserved cysteine through the conserved F or W. Clone size appears in some rows only: once, few, many, or a class for an expanded clone.

v_call	clone_size	j_call	cdr3_aa
TRBV11-3	NA	TRBJ2-3	CASSPGTISTDTQYF
TRBV2	NA	TRBJ1-5	CASTAPFGSNQPQHF
TRBV6-4	NA	TRBJ1-2	CASSEGVYTF
TRBV28	once	TRBJ2-7	CASSLAGSLSYEQYF
TRBV19	few	TRBJ2-1	CASRDRERLFF
TRBV7-2	NA	TRBJ1-4	CASSLIKEKLFF
TRBV28	NA	TRBJ2-1	CASRLTSGPQNEQFF
TRBV30	NA	TRBJ2-7	CAWSGGQGLSYEQYF
TRBV5-4	NA	TRBJ1-1	CASSPEGVTEAFF
TRBV29-1	NA	TRBJ2-7	CSVGGIDEQYF
TRBV4-3	NA	TRBJ2-5	CASSQDTGKGETQYF
TRBV25-1	NA	TRBJ2-5	CASSEYLGDVETQYF
TRBV19	NA	TRBJ2-7	CASSIRDRPYEQYF
TRBV2	NA	TRBJ1-1	CASREALNTEAFF
TRBV4-1	NA	TRBJ2-7	CASSPGYSYEQYF
TRBV30	NA	TRBJ2-7	CAWSLDGGSDEQYF
TRBV4-3	NA	TRBJ2-5	CASSQVRGSGGQETQYF
TRBV5-8	NA	TRBJ2-5	CASSWRAGALLGETQYF
TRBV27	NA	TRBJ1-5	CASSDRGGNQPQHF
TRBV9	NA	TRBJ2-2	CASSVDGTASTGELFF
TRBV27	once	TRBJ2-3	CASSFLADPGTQYF
TRBV28	NA	TRBJ2-3	CASSGGWGRDTQYF
TRBV27	NA	TRBJ2-7	CASSSRTGPEQYF
TRBV5-4	once	TRBJ1-2	CASSKVAGTSLYGYTF
TRBV7-2	NA	TRBJ1-2	CASSLERRFGYGYTF
TRBV10-2	NA	TRBJ2-7	CASSDFRTRQDRVEYEQYF
TRBV7-9	NA	TRBJ1-6	CASSYTTGTPGASPLHF
TRBV19	NA	TRBJ1-3	CASSFGNTIYF
TRBV18	NA	TRBJ2-7	CASSPLLPGTGAHEQYF
TRBV5-5	NA	TRBJ2-7	CASSPRGTGSYEQYF
TRBV30	NA	TRBJ2-6	CAYQGTGANVLTF
TRBV10-3	NA	TRBJ2-3	CAISANNGGDTQYF
TRBV4-3	NA	TRBJ1-5	CASSQDNRINQPQHF
TRBV30	few	TRBJ1-2	CAWSGNRVEGYTF
TRBV11-2	once	TRBJ2-2	CASSLVGSGTGRYPGELFF
TRBV11-2	NA	TRBJ2-7	CASSSYADRDYEQYF
TRBV4-1	NA	TRBJ1-2	CASSQEGRPPYGYTF
TRBV11-1	NA	TRBJ2-7	CASSSEVASPYEQYF
TRBV28	few	TRBJ1-2	CASRHTDYGYTF
TRBV7-6	NA	TRBJ2-7	CASSSLLGEASTFVQYF
TRBV19	NA	TRBJ2-5	CASSPSAVGETQYF
TRBV7-9	NA	TRBJ2-3	CASSLAGGTDTQYF
TRBV7-3	medium-sized	TRBJ2-6	CASSLQQGAGANVLTF
TRBV28	NA	TRBJ2-1	CAEAATGGAGNEQFF
TRBV6-1	NA	TRBJ1-2	CASSDGPALYTF
TRBV11-2	NA	TRBJ2-1	CASSLLTGMNEQFF
TRBV18	NA	TRBJ2-7	CASSPPGQESEQYF
TRBV7-2	few	TRBJ1-1	CASSLTGGTEAFF
TRBV15	NA	TRBJ2-7	CATSRGRVAQYF
TRBV4-2	few	TRBJ2-7	CASSQGPTGRQTYEQYF
TRBV19	NA	TRBJ2-1	CASSMGRGTLNEQFF
TRBV13	NA	TRBJ2-3	CASSPRTSGTDTQYF
TRBV5-4	NA	TRBJ1-1	CASRPTGGPEAFF
TRBV5-1	once	TRBJ2-7	CASSLEGQGVHEQYF
TRBV30	NA	TRBJ2-1	CAWAYNEQFF
TRBV6-6	NA	TRBJ2-1	CASSYERLNEQFF
TRBV7-9	NA	TRBJ2-1	CASSLSWTGLGNEQFF
TRBV10-3	NA	NA	CAISPGRFEQYF